This T cell receptor (beta chain) was identified during a study of T cells in Graves' hyperthyroidism and ophthalmopathy. Germline trimming cut 4 bases from V and 6 bases from J; bases unmatched to any gene: 12. The CDR3 totals 15 residues. Germline V lookup: CDR1 SQVTM, CDR2 ANQGSEA. As concerns this clonotype: Its antigen is unknown.

Notes on the study in general: Appearing also in blood were most of the thyroid clonotypes expanded above 0.001.

Amplification of TCR beta CDR3 regions used RNA as the template. HTBI primers drove first-round RT-PCR of the TCR CDR3. TCRdb processed the multiplex PCR reads anew with MiXCR; each CDR3 protein has one entry. The sample lists over 700,000 distinct CDR3 sequences; roughly a sixth were seen once. This clonotype originated in a woman in her forties or fifties with Graves' hyperthyroidism that later progressed to Graves' ophthalmopathy. The chain carries TRBV29-1 and TRBJ2-3; 8 bases align to TRBD2. The sequenced sample consisted of blood. The CDR3 bases are TGCAGCGTTGCGGGGGGGCCGTTTCCCATCGATACGCAGTATTTT. This gives the protein CSVAGGPFPIDTQYF.